This is a list of T cell receptor beta chains from one sample in a study of blood T cell repertoires in COVID-19. Sequenced by immunoSEQ multiplex PCR; TCRdb stores in-frame clones only, minus some. The sample lists 200,000 to 250,000 clones, 75% to 85% occurring once. The source material was peripheral blood. The source of these receptors is a middle-aged man with active or convalescent COVID-19. The CDR3 runs from the conserved cysteine through the conserved F or W.

v_gene: TRBV18
j_gene: TRBJ2-1
CDR3aa: CASSPPGQGPYNEQFF

v_gene: TRBV9
j_gene: TRBJ1-5
CDR3aa: CASSATGYQPQHF

v_gene: TRBV7-9
j_gene: TRBJ2-5
CDR3aa: CASSSYRGQETQYF

v_gene: TRBV2
j_gene: TRBJ2-3
CDR3aa: CASRETDTQYF

v_gene: TRBV12-3/TRBV12-4
j_gene: TRBJ1-1
CDR3aa: CASTAQEAEAFF

v_gene: TRBV9
j_gene: TRBJ1-6
CDR3aa: CASSAFPGQRALHF

v_gene: TRBV24-1
j_gene: TRBJ2-5
CDR3aa: CATQGVGAETQYF

v_gene: TRBV7-2
j_gene: TRBJ2-1
CDR3aa: CASSGTSGGTSYNEQFF

v_gene: TRBV5-6
j_gene: TRBJ2-4
CDR3aa: CASSDRDRANIQYF

v_gene: TRBV28
j_gene: TRBJ1-2
CDR3aa: CASLGVGYTF

v_gene: TRBV5-5
j_gene: TRBJ2-5
CDR3aa: CASSLGTGQETQYF

v_gene: TRBV30
j_gene: TRBJ1-5
CDR3aa: CAWSRSAGRQPQHF

v_gene: TRBV6-2/TRBV6-3
j_gene: TRBJ2-1
CDR3aa: CASSPSRNKQFF

v_gene: TRBV7-9
j_gene: TRBJ1-1
CDR3aa: CASSLEMGDEAFF

v_gene: TRBV4-1
j_gene: TRBJ2-5
CDR3aa: CASRRLALETQYF

v_gene: TRBV7-2
j_gene: TRBJ2-3
CDR3aa: CASSLLWGGATDTQYF

v_gene: TRBV3-1/TRBV3-2
j_gene: TRBJ2-5
CDR3aa: CASSRAGQETQYF

v_gene: TRBV3-1/TRBV3-2
j_gene: TRBJ1-2
CDR3aa: CASSQDGGSYGYTF

v_gene: TRBV10-2
j_gene: TRBJ2-1
CDR3aa: CASTRGEGGLYNEQFF

v_gene: TRBV28
j_gene: TRBJ1-2
CDR3aa: CASSLEARFGYGYTF

v_gene: TRBV13
j_gene: TRBJ2-5
CDR3aa: CASDRPETQYF

v_gene: TRBV4-3
j_gene: TRBJ2-7
CDR3aa: CASRGLAGVLRYEQYF

v_gene: TRBV7-9
j_gene: TRBJ2-4
CDR3aa: CASSSLGEAENIQYF

v_gene: TRBV6-5
j_gene: TRBJ1-5
CDR3aa: CASSRQGRDQPQHF

v_gene: TRBV24-1
j_gene: TRBJ2-7
CDR3aa: CATSEGPYPTYEQYF

v_gene: TRBV30
j_gene: TRBJ2-3
CDR3aa: CAWSGGTSVFTDTQYF

v_gene: TRBV18
j_gene: TRBJ1-2
CDR3aa: CASSPRTGGFGYTF

v_gene: TRBV27
j_gene: TRBJ1-6
CDR3aa: CASSLLGEGYNSPLHF

v_gene: TRBV18
j_gene: TRBJ1-1
CDR3aa: CASSPMGRGMNTEAFF

v_gene: TRBV2
j_gene: TRBJ1-5
CDR3aa: CASSDQAGDSNQPQHF

v_gene: TRBV10-3
j_gene: TRBJ1-1
CDR3aa: CAISAVTGAKNTEAFF

v_gene: TRBV28
j_gene: TRBJ2-3
CDR3aa: CASSLSGAGGLTDTQYF

v_gene: TRBV28
j_gene: TRBJ2-7
CDR3aa: CASSAGGQMRAQQYF

v_gene: TRBV5-1
j_gene: TRBJ2-1
CDR3aa: CASSLDRREQFF

v_gene: TRBV7-6
j_gene: TRBJ1-4
CDR3aa: CASSFLARDSPGTNEKLFF

v_gene: TRBV19
j_gene: TRBJ1-1
CDR3aa: CASSPGRQNTEAFF

v_gene: TRBV9
j_gene: TRBJ2-3
CDR3aa: CASSLGGDTQYF

v_gene: TRBV7-3
j_gene: TRBJ1-3
CDR3aa: CASSSGLGNTIYF

v_gene: TRBV6-6
j_gene: TRBJ2-3
CDR3aa: CASSYQPGVTTDTQYF

v_gene: TRBV18
j_gene: TRBJ2-2
CDR3aa: CASSRTGTGELFF

v_gene: TRBV24-1
j_gene: TRBJ2-1
CDR3aa: CATSGGQGHNEQFF

v_gene: TRBV28
j_gene: TRBJ1-2
CDR3aa: CASSLQEDGYTF

v_gene: TRBV28
j_gene: TRBJ2-6
CDR3aa: CASSPGLSSGANVLTF

v_gene: TRBV18
j_gene: TRBJ1-1
CDR3aa: CASSPTNIGGGNTEAFF

v_gene: TRBV25-1
j_gene: TRBJ2-3
CDR3aa: CASSEGGTDTQYF

v_gene: TRBV5-6
j_gene: TRBJ2-1
CDR3aa: CASSIGDNEQFF

v_gene: TRBV2
j_gene: TRBJ1-5
CDR3aa: CASSLTGSNQPQHF

v_gene: TRBV30
j_gene: TRBJ2-3
CDR3aa: CAWSVKRSTDTQYF

v_gene: TRBV7-3
j_gene: TRBJ2-5
CDR3aa: CASSLRLSGMVQETQYF

v_gene: TRBV2
j_gene: TRBJ2-2
CDR3aa: CASSERQITGELFF

v_gene: TRBV6-8
j_gene: TRBJ2-4
CDR3aa: CAIPSGSLKNIQYF

v_gene: TRBV7-6
j_gene: TRBJ2-7
CDR3aa: CASSLLPGDENYEQYF

v_gene: TRBV2
j_gene: TRBJ1-5
CDR3aa: CASGGEYSNQPQHF

v_gene: TRBV4-3
j_gene: TRBJ1-4
CDR3aa: CASSQGQGLEKLFF

v_gene: TRBV5-1
j_gene: TRBJ1-2
CDR3aa: CASSFVLGSASGDNYGYTF

v_gene: TRBV15
j_gene: TRBJ1-2
CDR3aa: CATSPDRSYGYTF

v_gene: TRBV15
j_gene: TRBJ2-1
CDR3aa: CATSPGRDSYNEQFF

v_gene: TRBV6-5
j_gene: TRBJ1-1
CDR3aa: CASSNEGVNTEAFF

v_gene: TRBV4-3
j_gene: TRBJ2-7
CDR3aa: CASSQSATSESYEQYF

v_gene: TRBV28
j_gene: TRBJ1-6
CDR3aa: CASSLYPGGFNSPLHF